This is a list of T cell receptor beta chains from one sample in a study of long-term antiretroviral therapy in people with HIV. Here immunoSEQ multiplex PCR was the method, and the copy in TCRdb shows in-frame clones only, minus some. The table lists around 15,000 clones, roughly 88% of them singletons. This material consisted of unsorted PBMCs, taken 0.7 years before starting antiretroviral therapy. Source of these receptors: a man aged 50 to 59 with HIV. CDR3s include the opening cysteine and the closing phenylalanine or tryptophan. Fields, in order: CDR3 DNA, CDR3 protein, J gene, V gene, clone size, D gene. D genes are given only for firm matches. The size field is filled for only some rows; it gives once, few, many or a size class.

TGTGCCAGCAGCTTAGGGACTAGCGGATACAATGAGCAGTTCTTC CASSLGTSGYNEQFF TRBJ2-1 TRBV7-8 NA TRBD2
TGTGCCAGCAGCTTGGTCCATAACTATGGCTACACCTTC CASSLVHNYGYTF TRBJ1-2 TRBV7-8 NA NA
TGTGCCATCAGTGGTGTAGGGAGGCCCGAGTACTTC CAISGVGRPEYF TRBJ2-7 TRBV10-3 NA NA
TGTGCCAGCAGCTTAATGGCGGGAGGGCCGGAGACCCAGTACTTC CASSLMAGGPETQYF TRBJ2-5 TRBV5-4 NA TRBD2
TGTGCCTGGAGTGTAAGCCGGGACAGGGTGTACAAAAACACCGGGGAGCTGTTTTTT CAWSVSRDRVYKNTGELFF TRBJ2-2 TRBV30 NA TRBD1
TGTGCCAGCAGCCAAATCGCGGGGGGCTATCACGAGCAGTACTTC CASSQIAGGYHEQYF TRBJ2-7 TRBV16 NA TRBD2
TGTGCCTGGACCCGGAGGGGGGGCAACACTGAAGCTTTCTTT CAWTRRGGNTEAFF TRBJ1-1 TRBV30 NA NA
TGTGCCAGCTCACCAAGCTCGGCGATCCCGGGACAGGGATATTACGAGCAGTACTTC CASSPSSAIPGQGYYEQYF TRBJ2-7 TRBV18 NA TRBD1
TGTGCCAGCAGTGAAGCGACAGGGGAAAATCAGCCCCAGCATTTT CASSEATGENQPQHF TRBJ1-5 TRBV2 NA TRBD1
TGCGCCAGCAGCGGACAGGAACAAGAGACCCAGTACTTC CASSGQEQETQYF TRBJ2-5 TRBV5-1 NA TRBD1
TGCGCCAGCAGCCGCGGCGGGCGGGACACCGGGGAGCTGTTTTTT CASSRGGRDTGELFF TRBJ2-2 TRBV4-3 NA NA
TGTGCCAGCAGCTTTACGGCCAGGGGTGGTCAGCCCCAGCATTTT CASSFTARGGQPQHF TRBJ1-5 TRBV5-4 NA NA
TGCGCCAGCAGCCAAGCCGCCAGTGAAGGGGATGGAAACACCATATATTTT CASSQAASEGDGNTIYF TRBJ1-3 TRBV4-3 NA NA
TGTGCCAGCTCACCACCCGGGACGGAGGGTTCTCAGGCGTTCTTC CASSPPGTEGSQAFF TRBJ2-1 TRBV18 NA NA
TGCGCCAGCAGCTTGGGGGGCAAAAAGACTTCGCCATATAGCAATCAGCCCCAGCATTTT CASSLGGKKTSPYSNQPQHF TRBJ1-5 TRBV5-1 NA NA
TGTGCCAGCAGAGTAGCGGGGGCCTCCTACGAGCAGTACTTC CASRVAGASYEQYF TRBJ2-7 TRBV6-5 few TRBD2
TGTGCCAGTAGTGGTCGACCGTTCACAGATACGCAGTATTTT CASSGRPFTDTQYF TRBJ2-3 TRBV19 NA NA
TGTGCCAGCAGCTTGGCCGCTTCTAGCGGGGATACGCAGTATTTT CASSLAASSGDTQYF TRBJ2-3 TRBV5-5 NA TRBD2
TGTGCCAGCAGTGAATCGGAGGGGGCGGGGACGCAGTATTTT CASSESEGAGTQYF TRBJ2-3 TRBV6-1 NA NA
TGCGCCAGCAGCTCGGGACTAGCGGGCCGAACCTCCTACAATGAGCAGTTCTTC CASSSGLAGRTSYNEQFF TRBJ2-1 TRBV5-1 NA TRBD2
TGTGCCACTGTTGGGGACCAGGGGGCATTTGGCTACACCTTC CATVGDQGAFGYTF TRBJ1-2 TRBV15 NA TRBD1
TGTGCCAGCAGTCCAACACGGGGAGACACTGAAGCTTTCTTT CASSPTRGDTEAFF TRBJ1-1 TRBV2 NA NA
TGCGCCAGCAGCTTGGGCGTACAGGGGCTTCCCCAGCATTTT CASSLGVQGLPQHF TRBJ1-5 TRBV5-1 NA TRBD1
TGTGCCAGCTCCCGGGGACTAGCGGGGGGGAGTGAGCAGTTCTTC CASSRGLAGGSEQFF TRBJ2-1 TRBV28 NA TRBD2
TGTGCCAGCAGCTTGGCCGGGGGGGATCAGCCCCAGCATTTT CASSLAGGDQPQHF TRBJ1-5 TRBV5-6 NA NA
TGTGCCATCAGTGAGATCCAGGGCCTTATGAACACTGAAGCTTTCTTT CAISEIQGLMNTEAFF TRBJ1-1 TRBV10-3 NA NA
TGTGCCAGCAGTGATAAGACAGGCACCGGGGAGCTGTTTTTT CASSDKTGTGELFF TRBJ2-2 TRBV2 NA NA
TGTGCCAGCAGTTCGGGACAGGGGGCGGGGTACGAGCAGTACTTC CASSSGQGAGYEQYF TRBJ2-7 TRBV6-5 NA TRBD1
TGTGCCAGTAGTACGGCCACGGGCGGTACCTACGAGCAGTACTTC CASSTATGGTYEQYF TRBJ2-7 TRBV19 NA NA
TGTGCCAGCAGTTACGACAGCCACCAAGAGACCCAGTACTTC CASSYDSHQETQYF TRBJ2-5 TRBV6-5 NA NA
TGTGCCAGCAGCTTATTCGGGACAGCTAACACCGGGGAGCTGTTTTTT CASSLFGTANTGELFF TRBJ2-2 TRBV7-3 NA TRBD1
TGTGCCAGCAGTGAGGGGGCGAGGCCAAGGGAGACCCAGTACTTC CASSEGARPRETQYF TRBJ2-5 TRBV25-1 NA NA
TGCAGTGCTTGGATTTGGGAGACCCAGTACTTC CSAWIWETQYF TRBJ2-5 TRBV20-1 NA NA
TGTGCCAGCAGCGTCGGACAGGGATACTCCTATAATTCACCCCTCCACTTT CASSVGQGYSYNSPLHF TRBJ1-6 TRBV9 NA TRBD1
TGTGCCAGCAGGGCTAGCGGGGGTTACGAGCAGTACTTC CASRASGGYEQYF TRBJ2-7 TRBV11-2 NA TRBD2
TGTGCCAGCAACCCCTCCGGGACAGCTAATGAAAAACTGTTTTTT CASNPSGTANEKLFF TRBJ1-4 TRBV6-5 NA TRBD1
TGTGCCAGCAGCTCGCAGGACCTGCTAGGGCAGTACTTC CASSSQDLLGQYF TRBJ2-7 TRBV7-2 NA NA
TGTGCCTGGAGTGTACGGGAGGGTCATTCGAGCAGAATGAACACTGAAGCTTTCTTT CAWSVREGHSSRMNTEAFF TRBJ1-1 TRBV30 NA NA
TGTGCCAGCAGCTGGTGGAGTGGGAATGAGCAGTTCTTC CASSWWSGNEQFF TRBJ2-1 TRBV5-5 once NA
TGTGCCAGCAGTGGGGGGACAGGGGACGCCGAGCAGTACTTC CASSGGTGDAEQYF TRBJ2-7 TRBV2 few TRBD1
TGTGCCAGCTCCCCCGGCGTTAGCGGGGGGCCCTACGAGCAGTACTTC CASSPGVSGGPYEQYF TRBJ2-7 TRBV18 NA TRBD2
TGTGCCAGCAGTTACTCTCAGCAATGGGCCGGCGGAGGCTACACCTTC CASSYSQQWAGGGYTF TRBJ1-2 TRBV6-5 NA NA
TGTGCCAGCAGCCTGTGGACAGGGATAGATAGCAATCAGCCCCAGCATTTT CASSLWTGIDSNQPQHF TRBJ1-5 TRBV5-6 NA TRBD1
TGCAGCGTTGGGGGTGGGGGTACTAGCACAGATACGCAGTATTTT CSVGGGGTSTDTQYF TRBJ2-3 TRBV29-1 NA NA
TGTGCCAGCAGTTACTCGACAGGAATGAGGGACACTGAAGCTTTCTTT CASSYSTGMRDTEAFF TRBJ1-1 TRBV6-5 NA NA
TGCAGCGTTGGGGCAGGGTCCTATGAAGCTTTCTTT CSVGAGSYEAFF TRBJ1-1 TRBV29-1 NA NA
TGTGCCAGTAGCTCGTCACGGGCTGGGGAGACCCAGTACTTC CASSSSRAGETQYF TRBJ2-5 TRBV19 NA NA
TGTGCCAGCAGACTAGCGGGGGGGCAATCCTACAATGAGCAGTTCTTC CASRLAGGQSYNEQFF TRBJ2-1 TRBV5-4 NA TRBD2
TGTGCCAGCACCCCCCGAGCGGGGAACACCGGGGAGCTGTTTTTT CASTPRAGNTGELFF TRBJ2-2 TRBV2 few NA
TGCAGCGCATCAGGGGCCTTGAACGACGAGCAGTACTTC CSASGALNDEQYF TRBJ2-7 TRBV29-1 NA NA
TGCGCCAGCAGCTTGTACGCGGGGTCCTACAATGAGCAGTTCTTC CASSLYAGSYNEQFF TRBJ2-1 TRBV5-1 NA NA
TGTGCCAGCAGCCAATTCAGGGGCCTTTGGGGTGAAGCTTTCTTT CASSQFRGLWGEAFF TRBJ1-1 TRBV14 NA NA
TGTGCCAGCAGTGAATACAGGGACACCGGGGAGCTGTTTTTT CASSEYRDTGELFF TRBJ2-2 TRBV25-1 NA NA
TGTGCCCCCAGTGGCATGCCTGACATAGGCTACGAGCAGTACTTC CAPSGMPDIGYEQYF TRBJ2-7 TRBV6-1 few NA